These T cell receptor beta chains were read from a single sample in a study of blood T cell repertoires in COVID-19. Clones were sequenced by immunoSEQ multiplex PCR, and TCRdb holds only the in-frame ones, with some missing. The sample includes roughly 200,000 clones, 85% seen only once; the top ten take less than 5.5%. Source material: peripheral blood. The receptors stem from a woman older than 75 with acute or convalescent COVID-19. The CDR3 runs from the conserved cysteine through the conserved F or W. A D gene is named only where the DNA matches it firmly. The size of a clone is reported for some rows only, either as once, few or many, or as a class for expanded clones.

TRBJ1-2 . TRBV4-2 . CASSQVWAPANYGYTF TGTGCCAGCAGCCAAGTTTGGGCGCCTGCTAACTATGGCTACACCTTC
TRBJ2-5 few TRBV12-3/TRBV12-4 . CASSRQETQYF TGTGCCAGCAGCCGCCAAGAGACCCAGTACTTC
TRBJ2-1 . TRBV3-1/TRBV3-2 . CASSQDPGIHEQFF TGTGCCAGCAGCCAAGACCCGGGTATCCATGAGCAGTTCTTC
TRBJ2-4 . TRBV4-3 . CASSQGGIQYF TGCGCCAGCAGCCAAGGAGGCATTCAGTACTTC
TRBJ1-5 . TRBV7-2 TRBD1 CASSHGTGGDQPQHF TGTGCCAGCAGCCACGGGACAGGGGGGGATCAGCCCCAGCATTTT
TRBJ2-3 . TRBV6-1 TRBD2 CASSSSGRTTDTQYF TGTGCCAGCAGCTCCAGCGGGAGGACCACAGATACGCAGTATTTT
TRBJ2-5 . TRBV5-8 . CASSLAETQYF TGTGCCAGCAGCTTAGCAGAGACCCAGTACTTC
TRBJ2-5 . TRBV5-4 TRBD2 CASSFTSGRGETQYF TGTGCCAGCAGCTTTACTAGCGGGAGAGGAGAGACCCAGTACTTC
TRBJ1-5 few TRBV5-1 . CASSLAGSYSNQPQHF TGCGCCAGCAGCTTGGCGGGGTCGTATAGCAATCAGCCCCAGCATTTT
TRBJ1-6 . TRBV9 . CASSVQDSGYSPLHF TGTGCCAGCAGCGTCCAGGACAGCGGATATTCACCCCTCCACTTT
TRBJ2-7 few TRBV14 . CASSTQGTQYEQYF TGTGCCAGCAGCACACAGGGGACTCAATACGAGCAGTACTTC
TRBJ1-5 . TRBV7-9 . CASSRDTPNQPQHF TGTGCCAGCAGTCGGGACACTCCCAATCAGCCCCAGCATTTT
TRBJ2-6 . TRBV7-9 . CASSLVGAGANVLTF TGTGCCAGCAGCTTAGTGGGAGCTGGGGCCAACGTCCTGACTTTC
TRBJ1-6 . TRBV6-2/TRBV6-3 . CASSGQAGSPLHF TGTGCCAGCAGTGGGCAGGCGGGATCACCCCTCCACTTT
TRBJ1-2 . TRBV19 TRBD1 CASDPDRGFYGYTF TGTGCCAGCGATCCGGACAGGGGTTTCTATGGCTACACCTTC
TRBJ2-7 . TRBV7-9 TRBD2 CASRILAGKNEQYF TGTGCCAGCAGGATACTAGCGGGAAAGAACGAGCAGTACTTC
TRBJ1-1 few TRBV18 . CASSPQNTEAFF TGTGCCAGCTCACCTCAGAATACTGAAGCTTTCTTT
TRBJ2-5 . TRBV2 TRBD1 CASSEQGAQETQYF TGTGCCAGCAGTGAGCAGGGGGCCCAAGAGACCCAGTACTTC
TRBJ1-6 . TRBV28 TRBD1 CASSLTGGRNSPLHF TGTGCCAGCAGCCTTACAGGGGGCCGAAATTCACCCCTCCACTTT
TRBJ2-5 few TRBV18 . CASSPPRRGSETQYF TGTGCCAGCTCACCACCTAGAAGGGGATCGGAGACCCAGTACTTC
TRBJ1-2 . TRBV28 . CASSLRVYGYTF TGTGCCAGCAGTTTGCGTGTCTATGGCTACACCTTC
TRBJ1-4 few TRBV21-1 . CASSRRSRDRARVEEKLFF TGTGCCAGCAGCCGGCGGTCCCGGGACAGGGCCCGGGTAGAGGAAAAACTGTTTTTT
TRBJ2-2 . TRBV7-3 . CASSLSGTAYTGELFF TGTGCCAGCAGCTTAAGCGGGACAGCATATACCGGGGAGCTGTTTTTT
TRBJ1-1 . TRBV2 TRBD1 CASARPPGQGGGTEAFF TGTGCCTCGGCACGTCCCCCCGGACAGGGGGGCGGCACTGAAGCTTTCTTT
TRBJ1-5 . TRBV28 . CASNNLGQLDQPQHF TGTGCCAGCAACAACCTCGGACAGCTGGATCAGCCCCAGCATTTT
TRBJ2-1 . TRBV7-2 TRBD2 CASSLRTSGINEQFF TGTGCCAGCAGCCTAAGGACTAGCGGGATCAATGAGCAGTTCTTC
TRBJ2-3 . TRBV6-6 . CASSAAEQDTQYF TGTGCCAGCAGTGCTGCGGAACAAGATACGCAGTATTTT
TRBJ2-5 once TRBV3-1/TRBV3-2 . CASSQAGEETQYF TGTGCCAGCAGCCAAGCGGGAGAAGAGACCCAGTACTTC
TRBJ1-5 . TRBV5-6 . CASSSRVQGNQPQHF TGTGCCAGCAGCTCGCGGGTGCAGGGCAATCAGCCCCAGCATTTT
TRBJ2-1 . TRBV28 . CASSLFRVDRYNEQFF TGTGCCAGCAGTTTATTTCGGGTAGATAGGTACAATGAGCAGTTCTTC
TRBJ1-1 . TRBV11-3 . CASSLQAENTEAFF TGTGCCAGCAGCCTCCAAGCCGAGAACACTGAAGCTTTCTTT
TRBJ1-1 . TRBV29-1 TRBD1 CSATRDRGTEAFF TGCAGCGCCACGAGGGACAGGGGCACTGAAGCTTTCTTT
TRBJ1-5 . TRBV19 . CASSIRGQRNQPQHF TGTGCCAGCAGTATTAGAGGTCAGCGCAATCAGCCCCAGCATTTT
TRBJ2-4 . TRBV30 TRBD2 CAWSGGRGVQYF TGTGCCTGGAGTGGCGGGAGGGGGGTTCAGTACTTC
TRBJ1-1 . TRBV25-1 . CASSEQGYTEAFF TGTGCCAGCAGTGAACAGGGGTACACTGAAGCTTTCTTT
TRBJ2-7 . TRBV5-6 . CASSFGRSSYEQYF TGTGCCAGCAGCTTTGGCAGAAGCTCCTACGAGCAGTACTTC
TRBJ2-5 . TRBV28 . CASFRDTVTQYF TGTGCCTCCTTTCGGGACACGGTAACCCAGTACTTC
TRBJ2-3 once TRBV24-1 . CATSDTSLDTQYF TGTGCCACCAGTGATACCAGTTTAGATACGCAGTATTTT
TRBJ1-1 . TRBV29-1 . CSVGRGMNTEAFF TGCAGCGTAGGTCGGGGAATGAACACTGAAGCTTTCTTT
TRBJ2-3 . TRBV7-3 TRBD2 CASSSGLAGGADTQYF TGTGCCAGCAGCTCCGGACTAGCGGGAGGGGCAGATACGCAGTATTTT
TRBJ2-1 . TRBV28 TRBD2 CASKIPLGREVVNEQFF TGTGCCAGTAAAATCCCCCTTGGGCGGGAGGTGGTCAATGAGCAGTTCTTC
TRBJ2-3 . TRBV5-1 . CASSSGMKTDTQYF TGCGCCAGCAGCTCGGGAATGAAAACAGATACGCAGTATTTT
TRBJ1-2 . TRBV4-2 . CASSQDLASVNYGYTF TGTGCCAGCAGCCAAGATCTGGCCAGTGTGAACTATGGCTACACCTTC
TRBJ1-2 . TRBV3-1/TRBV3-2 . CASSLWAGVGYTF TGTGCCAGCAGCCTATGGGCAGGGGTTGGCTACACCTTC
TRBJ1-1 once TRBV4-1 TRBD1 CASSPWDSMNTEAFF TGCGCCAGCAGCCCGTGGGACAGCATGAACACTGAAGCTTTCTTT
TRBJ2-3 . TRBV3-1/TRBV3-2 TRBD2 CASSHGPSGVTDTQYF TGTGCCAGCAGCCATGGCCCTAGCGGAGTCACAGATACGCAGTATTTT
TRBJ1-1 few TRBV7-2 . CASSFSGRTEAFF TGTGCCAGCAGCTTTTCCGGGAGGACTGAAGCTTTCTTT
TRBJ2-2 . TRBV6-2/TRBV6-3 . CASSPLGPLNTGELFF TGTGCCAGCAGCCCGCTGGGGCCACTTAACACCGGGGAGCTGTTTTTT
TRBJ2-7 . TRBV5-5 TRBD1 CASSQQGNYEQYF TGTGCCAGCAGTCAACAGGGGAACTACGAGCAGTACTTC
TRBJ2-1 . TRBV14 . CASRLAAGNEQFF TGTGCCAGCAGGCTCGCAGCGGGCAATGAGCAGTTCTTC
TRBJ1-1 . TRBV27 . CASSFSVGGYTEAFF TGTGCCAGCAGTTTTTCTGTGGGGGGTTACACTGAAGCTTTCTTT
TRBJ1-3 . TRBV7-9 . CASSPSNSGNTIYF TGTGCCAGCAGCCCCAGTAACTCTGGAAACACCATATATTTT
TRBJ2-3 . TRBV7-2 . CASSFQGTDTQYF TGTGCCAGCAGCTTTCAGGGAACAGATACGCAGTATTTT
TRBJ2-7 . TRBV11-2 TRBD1 CASSLDQGAFYEQYF TGTGCCAGCAGCTTAGATCAGGGGGCCTTCTACGAGCAGTACTTC
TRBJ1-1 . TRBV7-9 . CASSFVQGTEAFF TGTGCCAGCAGCTTCGTGCAGGGTACTGAAGCTTTCTTT